The T cell receptor (beta chain) described here comes from a study of T cells in Graves' hyperthyroidism and ophthalmopathy. This clonotype has only a few counts. Amplification of TCR beta CDR3 regions used RNA as the template. Carried out on the TCR CDR3, a first-round RT-PCR used the HTBI primer set. TCRdb redid the calling of the multiplex PCR reads with MiXCR, one entry per CDR3 protein. The table has 600,000 or so distinct CDR3 sequences, 13% to 15% seen once. The CDR3 extends over 16 amino acids. Germline V gives CDR1 KGHSH, CDR2 LQKENI. Losses at the gene ends were 0 bases for V and 10 bases for J; bases not matched to a gene: 7.

The specimen was blood. The gene calls are TRBV18 and TRBJ2-1, with TRBD1 identical over 12 bases. This receptor was identified in a woman under 30 with Graves' ophthalmopathy. The CDR3: CASSPPAGTGGGEQFF. The CDR3 DNA is TGTGCCAGCTCACCACCGGCAGGGACAGGGGGCGGAGAGCAGTTCTTC. Variable domain in full (rest from reference TRBV18 and TRBJ2-1): NAGVMQNPRHLVRRRGQEARLRCSPMKGHSHVYWYRQLPEEGLKFMVYLQKENIIDESGMPKERFSAEFPKEGPSILRIQQVVRGDSAAYFCASSPPAGTGGGEQFFGPGTRLTVL.